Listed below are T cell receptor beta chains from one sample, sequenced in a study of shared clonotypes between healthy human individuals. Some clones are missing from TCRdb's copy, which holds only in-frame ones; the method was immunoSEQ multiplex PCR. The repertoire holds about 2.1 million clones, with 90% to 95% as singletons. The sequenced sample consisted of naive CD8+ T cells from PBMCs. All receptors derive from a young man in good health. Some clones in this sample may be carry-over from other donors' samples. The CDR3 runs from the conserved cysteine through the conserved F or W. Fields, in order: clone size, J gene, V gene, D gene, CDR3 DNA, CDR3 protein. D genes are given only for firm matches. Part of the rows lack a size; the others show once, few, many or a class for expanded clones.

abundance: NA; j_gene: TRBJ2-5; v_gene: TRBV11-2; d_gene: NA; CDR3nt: TGTGCCAGCAGGTTCATTAGGGGCCAAGAGACCCAGTACTTC; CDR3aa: CASRFIRGQETQYF
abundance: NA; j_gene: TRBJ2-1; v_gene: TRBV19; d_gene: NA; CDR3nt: TGTGCCAGTAGTATAGGTTTGACAGAATCCTACAATGAGCAGTTCTTC; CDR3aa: CASSIGLTESYNEQFF
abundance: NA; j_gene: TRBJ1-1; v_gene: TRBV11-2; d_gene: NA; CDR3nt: TGTGCCAGCAGCTTAGAGATGGACACTGAAGCTTTCTTT; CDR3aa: CASSLEMDTEAFF
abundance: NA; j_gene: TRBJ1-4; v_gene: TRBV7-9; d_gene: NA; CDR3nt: TGTGCCAGCAGCTCCCCCCAGGGAGCTAATGAAAAACTGTTTTTT; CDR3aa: CASSSPQGANEKLFF
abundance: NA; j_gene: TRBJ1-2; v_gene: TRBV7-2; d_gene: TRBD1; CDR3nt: TGTGCCAGCAGCTTAGATTATAGGACAGGGGCGAACTATGGCTACACCTTC; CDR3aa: CASSLDYRTGANYGYTF
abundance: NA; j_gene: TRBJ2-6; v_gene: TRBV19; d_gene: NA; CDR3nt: TGTGCCAGTCCCCCGGCTGGGTCTCCTGGGGCCAACGTCCTGACTTTC; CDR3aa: CASPPAGSPGANVLTF
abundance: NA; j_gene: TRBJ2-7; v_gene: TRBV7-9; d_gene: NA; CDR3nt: TGTGCCAGCAGCTCCCCAGGAAACGAGCAGTACTTC; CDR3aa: CASSSPGNEQYF
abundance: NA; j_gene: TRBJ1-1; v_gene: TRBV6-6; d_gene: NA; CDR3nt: TGTGCCAGCAGTTACTCATCGAACACTGAAGCTTTCTTT; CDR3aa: CASSYSSNTEAFF
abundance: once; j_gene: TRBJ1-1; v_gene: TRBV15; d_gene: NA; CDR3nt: TGTGCCACCAGCAGAGTGGAGGGAATGAACACTGAAGCTTTCTTT; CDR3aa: CATSRVEGMNTEAFF
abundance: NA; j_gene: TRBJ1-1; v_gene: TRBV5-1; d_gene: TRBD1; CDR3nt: TGCGCCAGCAGCGCGGACAGGGCTGGGTTCACTGAAGCTTTCTTT; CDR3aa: CASSADRAGFTEAFF
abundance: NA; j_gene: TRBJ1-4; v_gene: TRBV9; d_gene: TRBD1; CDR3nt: TGTGCCAGCAGCGTAGTAGACGGGACAGGTTTGAAAGAAAAACTGTTTTTT; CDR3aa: CASSVVDGTGLKEKLFF
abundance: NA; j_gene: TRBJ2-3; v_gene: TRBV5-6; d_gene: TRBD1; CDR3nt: TGTGCCAGCAGCTCCGGACAGGAAGGAGATACGCAGTATTTT; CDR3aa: CASSSGQEGDTQYF
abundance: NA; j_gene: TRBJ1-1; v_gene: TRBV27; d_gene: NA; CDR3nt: TGTGCCAGCAGTTTGGGGACGGGGAACACTGAAGCTTTCTTT; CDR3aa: CASSLGTGNTEAFF
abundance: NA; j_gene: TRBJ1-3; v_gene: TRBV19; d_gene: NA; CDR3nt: TGTGCCAGTAGTATTGTGCAGGGAGGCCCTGGAAACACCATATATTTT; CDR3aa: CASSIVQGGPGNTIYF
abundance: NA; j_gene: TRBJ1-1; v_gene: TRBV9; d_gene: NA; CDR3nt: TGTGCCAGCGGGAGGGGGGAAAGGCGGGATGAAGCTTTCTTT; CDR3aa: CASGRGERRDEAFF
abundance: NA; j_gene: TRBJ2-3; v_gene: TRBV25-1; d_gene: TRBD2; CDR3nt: TGTGCCAGCAGTGAATTCGGGACTAGCGAGAGCACAGATACGCAGTATTTT; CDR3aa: CASSEFGTSESTDTQYF
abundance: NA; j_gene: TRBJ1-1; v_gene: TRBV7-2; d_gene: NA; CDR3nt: TGTGCCAGCAGCTTAGTGGCCAGGCAAACTGAAGCTTTCTTT; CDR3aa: CASSLVARQTEAFF
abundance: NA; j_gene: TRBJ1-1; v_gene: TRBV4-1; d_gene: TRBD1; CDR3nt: TGCGCCAGCAGCCGCATTAAGGGGGCGGCGAACACTGAAGCTTTCTTT; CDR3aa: CASSRIKGAANTEAFF
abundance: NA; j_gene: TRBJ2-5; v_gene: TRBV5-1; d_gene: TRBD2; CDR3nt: TGCGCCAGCAGCTTGGCCGGGAGACTAGCGGGAGTGGAGACCCAGTACTTC; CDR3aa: CASSLAGRLAGVETQYF
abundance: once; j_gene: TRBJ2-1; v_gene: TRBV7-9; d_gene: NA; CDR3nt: TGTGCCAGCAGCCCTTCCGTGGTCTACAATGAGCAGTTCTTC; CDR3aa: CASSPSVVYNEQFF
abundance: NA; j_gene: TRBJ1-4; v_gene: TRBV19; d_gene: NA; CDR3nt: TGTGCCAGTAGTTCCCTGGGTGGTGAAAAACTGTTTTTT; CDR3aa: CASSSLGGEKLFF
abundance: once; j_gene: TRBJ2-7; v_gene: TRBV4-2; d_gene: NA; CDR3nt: TGTGCCAGCAGCCAAGGTGGGTACGAGCAGTACTTC; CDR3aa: CASSQGGYEQYF
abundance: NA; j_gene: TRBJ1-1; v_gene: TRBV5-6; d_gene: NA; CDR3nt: TGTGCCAGCAGCTTAAACGGGGCACCCGAAGCTTTCTTT; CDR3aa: CASSLNGAPEAFF
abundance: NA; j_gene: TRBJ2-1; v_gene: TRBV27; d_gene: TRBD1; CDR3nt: TGTGCCAGCAGCCCTCTTTCAGGGACAGGGGCCAATGAGCAGTTCTTC; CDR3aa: CASSPLSGTGANEQFF
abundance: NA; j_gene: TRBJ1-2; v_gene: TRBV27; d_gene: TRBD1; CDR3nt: TGTGCCAGCAGTCCCGCCGGGACAGGGAGAGTCTATGGCTACACCTTC; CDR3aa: CASSPAGTGRVYGYTF
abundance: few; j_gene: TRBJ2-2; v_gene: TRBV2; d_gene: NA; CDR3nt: TGTGCCAGCAGTGAATCTGGACAAATGACCGGGGAGCTGTTTTTT; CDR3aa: CASSESGQMTGELFF
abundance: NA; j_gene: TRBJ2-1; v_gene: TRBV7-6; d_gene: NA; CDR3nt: TGTGCCAGCAGCCCGACGGGGCGGGGGCCAAGTGCCTACAATGAGCAGTTCTTC; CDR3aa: CASSPTGRGPSAYNEQFF
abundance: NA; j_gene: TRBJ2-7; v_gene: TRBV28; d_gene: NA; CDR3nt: TGTGCCAGCAGAGGCGGGATATCGGTCTACGAGCAGTACTTC; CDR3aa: CASRGGISVYEQYF
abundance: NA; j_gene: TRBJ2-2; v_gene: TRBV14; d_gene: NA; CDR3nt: TGTGCCAGCAGCCCAAGACTTACCGGGGAGCTGTTTTTT; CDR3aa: CASSPRLTGELFF
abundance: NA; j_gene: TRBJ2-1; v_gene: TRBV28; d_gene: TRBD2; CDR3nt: TGTGCCAGCAGTTTGGTGGGAACTAGCGGGAACTCCTACAATGAGCAGTTCTTC; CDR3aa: CASSLVGTSGNSYNEQFF
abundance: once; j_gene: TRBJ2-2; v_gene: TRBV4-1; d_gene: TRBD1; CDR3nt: TGCGCCAGCAGCCAACGGACAGGGGCCGGGGAGCTGTTTTTT; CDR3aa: CASSQRTGAGELFF
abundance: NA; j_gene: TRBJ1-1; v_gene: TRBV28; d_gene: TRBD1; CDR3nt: TGTGCCAGCAGCCGCGACAGGGCTGCAGCTTTCTTT; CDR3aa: CASSRDRAAAFF
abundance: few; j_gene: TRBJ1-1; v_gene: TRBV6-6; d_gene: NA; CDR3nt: TGTGCCAGCACGGCAGGCGGGAACACTGAAGCTTTCTTT; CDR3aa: CASTAGGNTEAFF
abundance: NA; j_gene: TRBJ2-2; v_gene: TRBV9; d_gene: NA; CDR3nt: TGTGCCAGCAGCGGAGTCCTAACAGGGTCCCCCGGGGAGCTGTTTTTT; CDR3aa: CASSGVLTGSPGELFF
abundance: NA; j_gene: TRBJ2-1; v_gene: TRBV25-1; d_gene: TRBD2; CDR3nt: TGTGCCAGCAGTTCACCGGGACTAGCGGGATACAATGAGCAGTTCTTC; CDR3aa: CASSSPGLAGYNEQFF
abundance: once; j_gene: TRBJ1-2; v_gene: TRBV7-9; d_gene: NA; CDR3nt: TGTGCCAGCAGCTTAGGGGGTGGGAGCGATGGCTACACCTTC; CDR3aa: CASSLGGGSDGYTF
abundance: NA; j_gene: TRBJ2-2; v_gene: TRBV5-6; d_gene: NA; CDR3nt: TGTGCCAGCAGCCAGGAAACCGGGGAGCTGTTTTTT; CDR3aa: CASSQETGELFF
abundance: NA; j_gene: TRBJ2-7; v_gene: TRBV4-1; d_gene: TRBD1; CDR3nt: TGCGCCAGCAGCCAAGTATTGGGACAGGCCCTCCACGAGCAGTACTTC; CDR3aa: CASSQVLGQALHEQYF
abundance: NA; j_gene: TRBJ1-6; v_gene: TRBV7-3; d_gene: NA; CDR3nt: TGTGCCAGCAGCTTAGGAGTCGCAGGGACGATCAATTCACCCCTCCACTTT; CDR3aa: CASSLGVAGTINSPLHF
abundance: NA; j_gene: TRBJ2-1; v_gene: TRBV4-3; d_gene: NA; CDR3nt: TGCGCCAGCAGCCAAGGAGTTTACAATGAGCAGTTCTTC; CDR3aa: CASSQGVYNEQFF
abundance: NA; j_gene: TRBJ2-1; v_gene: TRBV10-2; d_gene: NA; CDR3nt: TGCGCCAGCAGTGACCAGGACTGGGTTGAGCAGTTCTTC; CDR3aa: CASSDQDWVEQFF
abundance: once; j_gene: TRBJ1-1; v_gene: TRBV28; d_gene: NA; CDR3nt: TGTGCCAGCAGCCTACAAGCGGGGAACACTGAAGCTTTCTTT; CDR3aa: CASSLQAGNTEAFF
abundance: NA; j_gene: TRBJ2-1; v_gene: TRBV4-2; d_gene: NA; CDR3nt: TGTGCCAGCAGCCCCCTCATCGTATCGTACAATGAGCAGTTCTTC; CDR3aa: CASSPLIVSYNEQFF
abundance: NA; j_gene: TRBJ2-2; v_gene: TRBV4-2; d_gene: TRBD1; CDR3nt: TGTGCCAGCAGCCCCCGGACAGGGAACACCGGGGAGCTGTTTTTT; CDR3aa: CASSPRTGNTGELFF
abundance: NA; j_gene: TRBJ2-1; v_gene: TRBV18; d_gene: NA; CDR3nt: TGTGCCAGCTCACCCTCCCGGTCTAATGAGCAGTTCTTC; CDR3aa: CASSPSRSNEQFF
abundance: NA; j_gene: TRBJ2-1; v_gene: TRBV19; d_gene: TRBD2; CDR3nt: TGTGCCAGTATAAGGTCTAGGACTAGCGGGACGCCGGTAAACATCAATGAGCAGTTCTTC; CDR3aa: CASIRSRTSGTPVNINEQFF
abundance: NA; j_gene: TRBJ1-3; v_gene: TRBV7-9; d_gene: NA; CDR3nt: TGTGCCAGCAGCCCCCCAAACTCTGGAAACACCATATATTTT; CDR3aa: CASSPPNSGNTIYF
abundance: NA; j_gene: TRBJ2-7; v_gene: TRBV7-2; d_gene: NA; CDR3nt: TGTGCCAGCAGCTTAGCGCTAGGAGTCTACGAGCAGTACTTC; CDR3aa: CASSLALGVYEQYF
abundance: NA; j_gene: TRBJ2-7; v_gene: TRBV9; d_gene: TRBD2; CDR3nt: TGTGCCAGCAGCGTAGGGGAAGAGCTAGCGGACGAGCAGTACTTC; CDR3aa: CASSVGEELADEQYF
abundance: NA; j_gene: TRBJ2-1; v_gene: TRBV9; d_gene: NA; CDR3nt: TGTGCCAGCAGCGTAGCTGGGACTTCCAATGAGCAGTTCTTC; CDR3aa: CASSVAGTSNEQFF
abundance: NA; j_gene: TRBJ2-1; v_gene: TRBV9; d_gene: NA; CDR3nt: TGTGCCAGCAGCGTAATAGCTAGTAGAGGTGAGCAGTTCTTC; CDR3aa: CASSVIASRGEQFF
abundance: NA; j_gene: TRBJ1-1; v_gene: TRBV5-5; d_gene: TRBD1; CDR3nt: TGTGCCAGCAGCTTGTTTCAGGGGGGAGCTTTCTTT; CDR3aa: CASSLFQGGAFF
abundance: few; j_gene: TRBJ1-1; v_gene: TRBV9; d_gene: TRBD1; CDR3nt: TGTGCCAGCACCGCAGACAGGGGCACTGAAGCTTTCTTT; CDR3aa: CASTADRGTEAFF
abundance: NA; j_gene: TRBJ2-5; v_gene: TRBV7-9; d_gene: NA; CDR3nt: TGTGCCAGCAGCATTCGCTGGGACACCCAAGAGACCCAGTACTTC; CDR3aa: CASSIRWDTQETQYF
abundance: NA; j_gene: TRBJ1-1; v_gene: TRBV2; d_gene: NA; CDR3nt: TGTGCCAGCAGACTGGGGTGGGACACTGAAGCTTTCTTT; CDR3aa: CASRLGWDTEAFF
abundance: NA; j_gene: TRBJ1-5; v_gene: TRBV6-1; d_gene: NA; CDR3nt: TGTGCCAGCAGTGCCCCGTACACGGTTAGCAATCAGCCCCAGCATTTT; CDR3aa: CASSAPYTVSNQPQHF
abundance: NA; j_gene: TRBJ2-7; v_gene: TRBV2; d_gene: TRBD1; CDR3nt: TGTGCCAGCGTTCCGGGGACAGGGTCCTACGAGCAGTACTTC; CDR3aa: CASVPGTGSYEQYF
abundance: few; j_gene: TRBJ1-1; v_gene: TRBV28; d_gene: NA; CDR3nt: TGTGCCAGCAGTTTCTACAGGAACACTGAAGCTTTCTTT; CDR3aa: CASSFYRNTEAFF
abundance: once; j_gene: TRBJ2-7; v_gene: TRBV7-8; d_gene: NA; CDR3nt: TGTGCCAGCACCCACAGGAATCCCATCTACGAGCAGTACTTC; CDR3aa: CASTHRNPIYEQYF
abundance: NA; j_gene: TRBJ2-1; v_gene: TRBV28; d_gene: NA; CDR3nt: TGTGCCAGCAGTTTGTTTTTCGGGGGATTGGCCTACAATGAGCAGTTCTTC; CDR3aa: CASSLFFGGLAYNEQFF